The 6 T cell receptor beta chains below were found in one sample sequenced in a study of blood T cell repertoires in COVID-19 (dated by TCRdb to about 2020). Library preparation was by the immunoSEQ multiplex PCR assay. Not all clones reach the TCRdb copy of this immuneACCESS table, which keeps in-frame sequences only. Checked studies attribute under half of the gap to unresolved V genes and leave the rest unexplained. The sample includes more than 100,000 clones, with about 89% observed a single time. Less than 20% of the sample is in the top ten clones. The sample taken for sequencing was peripheral blood. These receptors originate from a man in his fifties or sixties with active or convalescent COVID-19.

The V call is TRBV6-1, the J call TRBJ2-7; tentative D call: TRBD2 (6 bases). V lost 1 base, J lost 2 bases, and 12 bases lay in between. Germline CDR1 and CDR2: MNHNS and SASEGT. The CDR3 totals 15 residues. In nucleotides, the CDR3 is TGTGCCAGCAGTGAAGGTATAGGACTACCCTACGAGCAGTACTTC. Residues: CASSEGIGLPYEQYF.

The CDR3 region has the DNA TGTGCCAGCGGAAGGTCAGGGAGGCAAGAGACCCAGTACTTC. Translated, it gives CASGRSGRQETQYF. The chain employs TRBV6-5 and TRBJ2-5, with a weak D call TRBD2 (6 bases). This CDR3 is built from 14 residues. CDR1 is MNHEY and CDR2 is SVGAGI in the germline V gene. With 8 bases removed from V and 2 bases from J, the gap between germline ends came to 15 bases.

This clone was seen just once. This chain joins TRBV5-1 and TRBJ1-2; 7 nucleotides align to TRBD1. CDR3 length equals 14 residues. The germline CDR1 and CDR2 sequences are SGHRS and YFSETQ. The V gene end was trimmed by 4 bases and the J gene end by 5 bases; junction bases not matched to a gene: 8. CDR3 region: CASSQGTAGYGYTF. The DNA for the CDR3 is TGCGCCAGCAGCCAGGGGACAGCAGGGTATGGCTACACCTTC.

V and J are TRBV15 and TRBJ2-5; 8 nucleotides line up with TRBD2. With 5 bases clipped from V and 1 base from J, the junction kept 6 bases outside the gene matches. Germline CDR1 is LNHNV and CDR2 is YYDKDF (reference sequence). The CDR3 length is 15 residues. The CDR3 bases are TGTGCCACCAGCCCGGGAGGGGCCCTCCAAGAGACCCAGTACTTC. Amino acid sequence: CATSPGGALQETQYF.

V gene TRBV19 combines with J gene TRBJ1-5; D not resolved. Germline V gives CDR1 LNHDA, CDR2 SQIVND (reference sequence). The CDR3 runs 15 residues. Trimming removed 6 bases from V and 3 bases from J, with 15 bases in between. The CDR3 sequence: CASRGTAQYNQPQHF. CDR3 nucleotide sequence: TGTGCCAGTAGGGGCACGGCCCAATACAATCAGCCCCAGCATTTT. The variable domain in full, completed from reference TRBV19 and TRBJ1-5, reads DGGITQSPKYLFRKEGQNVTLSCEQNLNHDAMYWYRQDPGQGLRLIYYSQIVNDFQKGDIAEGYSVSREKKESFPLTVTSAQKNPTAFYLCASRGTAQYNQPQHFGDGTRLSIL.

This chain joins TRBV11-2 and TRBJ2-7; no reliable D call. The CDR3 sequence is 12 residues long. Germline V gene data show CDR1 as SGHAT and CDR2 as FQNNGV. V lost 4 bases and J 2 bases, leaving 6 bases between the germline ends. CDR3 sequence reads: CASSSTTYEQYF. The CDR3 DNA reads as TGTGCCAGCAGCTCCACTACCTACGAGCAGTACTTC. Complete variable domain (other parts from reference TRBV11-2 and TRBJ2-7): EAGVAQSPRYKIIEKRQSVAFWCNPISGHATLYWYQQILGQGPKLLIQFQNNGVVDDSQLPKDRFSAERLKGVDSTLKIQPAKLEDSAVYLCASSSTTYEQYFGPGTRLTVT.